This T cell receptor (beta chain) emerged from a study of shared clonotypes between healthy human individuals. Under the authors' procedure: ImmunoSEQ gave junction-only sequences without quality scores, so filtering differed. Data came from immunoSEQ multiplex PCR; TCRdb stores just in-frame clones and leaves some out. V and J calls and clone size are copied from that table; D and trimming were computed from the DNA. The repertoire holds over a million clones, with about 80% as singletons. The CDR3 has 19 residues. Losses at the gene ends were 6 bases for V and 3 bases for J; bases not matched to a gene: 18. Germline-derived CDR1 and CDR2 are LGHNT and FRNRAP.

The chain employs TRBV12-5 and TRBJ2-7, with 12 positions matching TRBD2. This sequence originates from a man younger than 35 in good health. Some clones in this sample may be carry-over from other donors' samples. Material: memory CD4+ T cells from PBMCs. Subset: CD45RA-negative fraction. The CDR3 coding sequence is TGTGCTAGTGGCCGGGGGGGGACTAGCGGGCCCCAAAGCAACTACGAGCAGTACTTC. This encodes CASGRGGTSGPQSNYEQYF.